These T cell receptor beta chains were read from a single sample in a study of identical twins. TCRdb redid the calling of the 5' RACE reads with MiXCR, one entry per CDR3 protein. The sample includes some 690,000 distinct CDR3 sequences, less than 25% of them seen just once. These data were likewise used in another study, on T cells expressing NK-cell markers.

The source material was PBMCs. Every receptor here comes from a young woman in good health. The conserved cysteine and the conserved F or W are not part of the CDR3 here.

TRBV7-2	TRBJ2-1	ASSLAPSNEQF
TRBV27	TRBJ2-1	ASSTGMNEQF
TRBV25-1	TRBJ2-1	ASSERKAVPYNEQF
TRBV20-1	TRBJ2-7	SASSDKAYEQY
TRBV20-1	TRBJ2-1	SARDTRSSYNEQF
TRBV10-3	TRBJ2-1	AISESILAGSMGEQF
TRBV5-6	TRBJ2-7	ASSFRASSEQY
TRBV5-4	TRBJ2-5	ASTEGGARETQY
TRBV4-2	TRBJ2-3	ASKAGGPDSTDTQY
TRBV6-5	TRBJ2-7	ASSYHPASRVGGTYEQY
TRBV6-1	TRBJ1-5	ASSPRSGVGNQPQH
TRBV4-3	TRBJ2-7	ASSQDAGHQVQY
TRBV10-3	TRBJ1-1	AISEVQERGEAF
TRBV10-3	TRBJ1-2	ATRNRGQEVYGYT
TRBV20-1	TRBJ2-3	SAREWRGAYTDTQY
TRBV2	TRBJ1-2	ASSVTDYGYT
TRBV20-1	TRBJ1-1	SARVKGANTEAF
TRBV27	TRBJ2-7	ASSLTDSSSYEQY
TRBV12-3/TRBV12-4	TRBJ2-7	ASSPPPGFYEQY
TRBV5-1	TRBJ2-2	ASGRDVTGELF
TRBV12-3/TRBV12-4	TRBJ1-5	ASSFARDQPQH
TRBV27	TRBJ1-6	ASSLSSPSPLH
TRBV7-3	TRBJ1-5	ASSPSRGINQPQH
TRBV11-3	TRBJ2-1	ASGAGNEQF
TRBV7-9	TRBJ2-7	ASSLPSRGRYEQY
TRBV7-9	TRBJ1-1	ASSRLQGMNTEAF
TRBV29-1	TRBJ2-1	SVVPTLGGDEQF
TRBV12-3/TRBV12-4	TRBJ1-1	ASSFSLRVTEAF
TRBV5-1	TRBJ2-7	ASSSQGTYSYEQY
TRBV10-3	TRBJ2-2	AISEGTGFTGELF
TRBV9	TRBJ2-6	ASSAITGANVLT
TRBV20-1	TRBJ1-1	SARELSNTEAF